These 32 T cell receptor beta chains share one sample of origin, sequenced in a study of blood T cell repertoires in COVID-19. Libraries were prepared by immunoSEQ multiplex PCR; TCRdb keeps only in-frame clonotypes and omits some of them. The data show some 260,000 clones, with more than 65% seen just once and approximately 4% held by the top ten. Material: peripheral blood. All receptors come from a middle-aged woman with active or convalescent COVID-19.

In its sample, this clone was seen many times. The chain joins TRBV5-4 to TRBJ1-2, with no clear D. V lost 4 bases and J 2 bases, leaving 15 bases between the germline ends. Germline loops: CDR1 SGHNT, CDR2 YYREEE (reference sequence). CDR3 length equals 15 residues. CDR3 sequence reads: CASSLAGGGNYGYTF. Here the CDR3 DNA reads TGTGCCAGCAGCCTCGCCGGAGGAGGGAACTATGGCTACACCTTC.

This clone turned up a few times. V gene TRBV11-2 combines with J gene TRBJ1-3; D remains unclear. Trimming shortened V by 2 bases and J by 0 bases, and 8 bases separated the two germline ends. The CDR3 covers 15 residues. Germline V gene sequence: CDR1 SGHAT, CDR2 FQNNGV. CDR3 protein: CASSLNRHSGNTIYF. The DNA of the CDR3 is TGTGCCAGCAGCTTAAACAGACACTCTGGAAACACCATATATTTT.

The CDR3 here is CASSARGLGSPLHF. The CDR3 DNA follows: TGTGCCAGCAGCGCGCGGGGGTTAGGTTCACCCCTCCACTTT. The chain combines TRBV9 with TRBJ1-6; D is possibly TRBD1 (5 bases). Trimming removed 3 bases at V and 9 bases at J, with 13 bases between. The CDR3 is 14 residues long. CDR1 and CDR2 from the germline V gene are SGDLS and YYNGEE.

This clone appeared a single time. The chain uses TRBV5-1 and TRBJ2-1; D perhaps matches TRBD2 (6 bases). V lost 1 base and J 2 bases, leaving 13 bases between the germline ends. Germline assignment: CDR1 SGHRS and CDR2 YFSETQ. The CDR3 length is 16 residues. The CDR3 loop reads CASSLSGEVAYNEQFF. CDR3 nucleotides: TGCGCCAGCAGCTTGAGTGGGGAGGTCGCCTACAATGAGCAGTTCTTC.

This chain connects TRBV9 to TRBJ2-1; 13 bases are a match to TRBD2. CDR1 is SGDLS and CDR2 is YYNGEE in the germline V gene. Losses at the gene ends were 2 bases for V and 7 bases for J; bases not matched to a gene: 9. CDR3 size: 17 residues. CDR3 sequence reads: CASSVGLAGSLGNEQFF. CDR3 bases: TGTGCCAGCAGCGTGGGACTAGCGGGGTCCCTGGGGAATGAGCAGTTCTTC.

The V and J genes are TRBV7-9 and TRBJ2-2; maybe TRBD1 (5 bases). V was clipped by 4 bases and J by 0 bases, with 9 bases between them. The CDR3 is made up of 15 amino acids. Germline V gives CDR1 SEHNR, CDR2 FQNEAQ (reference sequence). The CDR3 DNA is TGTGCCAGCAGCTCCCCAGGGACGAACACCGGGGAGCTGTTTTTT. This gives the protein CASSSPGTNTGELFF.

The chain links TRBV2 to TRBJ1-4, with 9 positions matching TRBD1. V lost 8 bases to trimming and J lost 8 bases; unmatched junction nucleotides: 9. CDR1 and CDR2 (germline): SNHLY, FYNNEI. The CDR3 covers 14 residues. The CDR3 protein is CASGGQGDREKLFF. The CDR3 DNA reads as TGTGCCAGCGGGGGACAGGGAGACAGAGAAAAACTGTTTTTT.

J is TRBJ2-2 and V is TRBV10-1; 7 bases are a match to TRBD1. CDR1 is WNHNN, CDR2 SYGVQD, per germline (reference sequence). The J segment lost 1 base and the V segment lost 6 bases, leaving 2 bases of the junction unmatched. The CDR3 runs 14 residues. CDR3 in DNA: TGCGCCAGCAGGGGGGACAGGAACACCGGGGAGCTGTTTTTT. Translated: CASRGDRNTGELFF.

The J gene is TRBJ1-2, the V gene TRBV24-1; tentatively, D is TRBD1 (6 bases). The CDR3 extends over 14 amino acids. With 9 bases removed from V and 4 bases from J, the gap between germline ends came to 17 bases. In germline, CDR1 is KGHDR, CDR2 SFDVKD. The CDR3 sequence: CATAGRDTFYGYTF. The DNA of the CDR3 is TGTGCCACCGCTGGAAGGGACACTTTCTATGGCTACACCTTC.

This chain joins TRBV10-2 and TRBJ1-1; weak D call: TRBD1 (5 bases). There are 13 residues in the CDR3. Germline V gives CDR1 WSHSY, CDR2 SAAADI. Deletions cut 6 bases from V and 3 bases from J, with 11 bases between. The CDR3 reads CASSQGTDTEAFF. The CDR3 DNA is TGCGCCAGCAGCCAGGGTACGGACACTGAAGCTTTCTTT.

The rearrangement joins TRBV30 to TRBJ2-7; TRBD1 aligns across 8 bases. The trim removed 8 bases at V and 6 bases at J, leaving 9 bases unmatched. This CDR3 is built from 12 residues. The germline V gene has CDR1 GTSNPN and CDR2 SVGIG (reference sequence). The CDR3: CALIRGPREQYF. The DNA for the CDR3 is TGTGCCCTCATCAGGGGGCCTCGCGAGCAGTACTTC.

V usage is TRBV28 and J usage is TRBJ1-2, with 11 bases that match TRBD1. V trimming: 5 bases; J trimming: 6 bases; junction bases outside the gene matches: 8. Germline CDR1 is MDHEN and CDR2 is SYDVKM. The CDR3 consists of 15 residues. CDR3 sequence reads: CASSPRGQGAHGYTF. The CDR3, as DNA: TGTGCCAGCAGTCCCCGTGGACAGGGGGCGCATGGCTACACCTTC.

A few counts support this clone. The rearrangement uses TRBV28 and TRBJ2-7, with D unclear. The V end lost 6 bases, the J end lost 3 bases, and 12 bases lay between the germline ends. The CDR3 loop spans 13 amino acids. CDR1 and CDR2 (germline): MDHEN, SYDVKM. The CDR3 DNA reads as TGTGCCAGCAGGAGTACCACGGTCTACGAGCAGTACTTC. It is translated as CASRSTTVYEQYF.

Only a few counts were recorded for this clone. The chain combines TRBV29-1 with TRBJ2-4; D is possibly TRBD2 (5 bases). Trimming removed 7 bases at V and 7 bases at J, with 14 bases between. Germline V lookup: CDR1 SQVTM, CDR2 ANQGSEA. The CDR3 has 12 amino acids. The CDR3 sequence: CSGGSVGNIQYF. The CDR3 DNA reads as TGCAGCGGTGGGAGCGTCGGGAACATTCAGTACTTC.

The chain carries TRBV19 and TRBJ2-3; the match to TRBD2 covers 13 bases. This CDR3 has 15 amino acids. Germline CDR1 and CDR2: LNHDA and SQIVND (reference sequence). Trimming took 6 bases from V and 5 from J; bases not matched to a gene: 5. CDR3 protein: CASRLAGGPRDTQYF. DNA of the CDR3: TGTGCCAGTAGACTAGCGGGGGGGCCTAGAGATACGCAGTATTTT.

This chain links TRBV28 with TRBJ1-4; 7 bases fit TRBD1. Trimming at V came to 1 base and at J to 10 bases, leaving 9 bases not matched to a gene. The length of the CDR3 is 15 residues. Germline V CDR1 and CDR2: MDHEN, SYDVKM. CDR3 in amino acids: CASSLYVGGGGKLFF. The CDR3 bases are TGTGCCAGCAGTTTATACGTAGGGGGCGGCGGAAAACTGTTTTTT. Full variable domain (rest looked up from reference TRBV28 and TRBJ1-4): DVKVTQSSRYLVKRTGEKVFLECVQDMDHENMFWYRQDPGLGLRLIYFSYDVKMKEKGDIPEGYSVSREKKERFSLILESASTNQTSMYLCASSLYVGGGGKLFFGSGTQLSVL.

This clone was found once. The J gene is TRBJ1-5, the V gene TRBV30, with D perhaps matching TRBD1 (6 bases). The CDR3 is made up of 15 amino acids. V was cut by 3 bases and J by 0 bases, with 12 bases left in between. CDR1 and CDR2 from the germline V gene are GTSNPN and SVGIG (reference sequence). CDR3 in amino acids: CAWSGGPYSNQPQHF. DNA of the CDR3: TGTGCCTGGAGCGGGGGGCCATATAGCAATCAGCCCCAGCATTTT.

The chain recombines TRBV7-9 with TRBJ1-1; D is undetermined. This CDR3 spans 16 amino acids. Germline V gene lookup returns CDR1 SEHNR and CDR2 FQNEAQ (reference sequence). Trimming took 1 base from V and 0 from J, leaving 12 bases between them. CDR3 loop: CASSLVSAGLNTEAFF. The CDR3 DNA reads as TGTGCCAGCAGCTTAGTTAGTGCGGGTTTGAACACTGAAGCTTTCTTT.

The V gene is TRBV7-9, the J gene TRBJ2-5; 9 positions agree with TRBD1. Trimming took 5 bases from V and 1 from J; bases not matched to a gene: 8. Germline assignment: CDR1 SEHNR and CDR2 FQNEAQ (reference sequence). There are 16 residues in the CDR3. Here the CDR3 reads CASSPGTGSRQETQYF. The DNA for the CDR3 is TGTGCCAGCAGCCCTGGGACAGGGTCCCGCCAAGAGACCCAGTACTTC.

This clone was found a few times. The rearrangement joins TRBV7-9 to TRBJ2-7; TRBD2 is a possible D gene (7 bases). CDR3 length: 16 amino acids. Trimming stripped 2 bases from V and 0 bases from J, with 14 bases between. Germline CDR1 reads SEHNR; CDR2 reads FQNEAQ (reference sequence). CDR3 residues: CASSLRGGLPSYEQYF. CDR3 bases: TGTGCCAGCAGCTTAAGGGGGGGCCTACCCTCCTACGAGCAGTACTTC.

This clone appeared a single time. The rearrangement uses TRBV9 and TRBJ2-3, with TRBD2 identical over 10 bases. Trimming removed 2 bases from V and 2 bases from J; junction bases left unmatched: 2. The CDR3 extends over 15 amino acids. Germline V gives CDR1 SGDLS, CDR2 YYNGEE. CDR3 loop: CASSVLAGATDTQYF. The CDR3 DNA reads as TGTGCCAGCAGCGTTCTAGCGGGGGCCACAGATACGCAGTATTTT.

V usage is TRBV27 and J usage is TRBJ2-2; 9 nucleotides align to TRBD1. With 6 bases clipped from V and 7 bases from J, the junction kept 9 bases outside the gene matches. The germline V gene encodes CDR1 MNHEY and CDR2 SMNVEV (reference sequence). The CDR3 is 15 residues long. The chain's CDR3 is CASRLGQGWNGELFF. CDR3 sequence (DNA): TGTGCCAGCAGGTTGGGACAGGGTTGGAACGGGGAGCTGTTTTTT.

The chain joins TRBV11-2 to TRBJ2-2, with 8 bases identical to TRBD2. The germline V gene encodes CDR1 SGHAT and CDR2 FQNNGV. The V and J ends lost 7 bases and 0 bases, in that order; junction bases with no gene match: 4. CDR3 length: 15 amino acids. The CDR3 coding sequence is TGTGCCAGCACCCGACTAGCGTCGAACACCGGGGAGCTGTTTTTT. Translated, it gives CASTRLASNTGELFF.

The chain carries TRBV7-2 and TRBJ1-4; 10 bases are a match to TRBD1. The CDR3 length is 15 residues. Trimming removed 0 bases from V and 7 bases from J; junction bases left unmatched: 2. From germline, CDR1 is SGHTA and CDR2 FQGNSA. The CDR3 nucleotides are TGTGCCAGCAGCTTAGCGACAGGGGGCGTTGAAAAACTGTTTTTT. It encodes CASSLATGGVEKLFF.

The chain employs TRBV10-3 and TRBJ2-7; the match to TRBD1 covers 7 bases. Germline V CDR1 and CDR2: ENHRY, SYGVKD. The CDR3 has 11 amino acids. After removal of 8 bases from V and 3 bases from J, the junction contained 1 base not matched to a gene. CDR3 nucleotides: TGTGCCATCGGGGACAGCTACGAGCAGTACTTC. It codes for CAIGDSYEQYF.

The genes are TRBV2 and TRBJ2-7; D is undetermined. The length of the CDR3 is 12 residues. The V end was cut by 6 bases, the J end by 2 bases, with 8 bases between. Germline V gene sequence: CDR1 SNHLY, CDR2 FYNNEI. The CDR3 DNA sequence: TGTGCCAGCAGGGAGCAAACCTACGAGCAGTACTTC. Its protein product is CASREQTYEQYF.

The chain uses TRBV4-1 and TRBJ1-5; 8 bases align to TRBD1. CDR3 size: 14 residues. With 5 bases clipped from V and 2 bases from J, the junction kept 2 bases outside the gene matches. Germline V gene data show CDR1 as MGHRA and CDR2 as YSYEKL. This CDR3 is CASSMDRGNQPQHF. The DNA of the CDR3 is TGCGCCAGCAGCATGGACAGGGGCAATCAGCCCCAGCATTTT.

V usage is TRBV9 and J usage is TRBJ1-3, with D uncertain. The germline V gene has CDR1 SGDLS and CDR2 YYNGEE. The CDR3 covers 17 residues. Trimming took off 3 bases at V and 0 bases at J, with 16 bases between the two ends. CDR3 protein: CASSDRVTESSGNTIYF. The CDR3, as DNA: TGTGCCAGCAGCGACCGGGTGACCGAGAGCTCTGGAAACACCATATATTTT.

The rearrangement joins TRBV10-3 to TRBJ2-1; 8 bases match TRBD1. The germline CDR1 and CDR2 sequences are ENHRY and SYGVKD. There are 15 residues in the CDR3. J lost 5 bases, V lost 8 bases, and 11 bases had no gene match. CDR3 region: CAIAGTGKSHNEQFF. CDR3 bases: TGTGCCATCGCGGGGACAGGTAAATCCCACAATGAGCAGTTCTTC.

The chain recombines TRBV11-2 with TRBJ1-4; the D is unclear. Trimming stripped 1 base from V and 8 bases from J, with 11 bases between. CDR3 length equals 14 residues. Germline V gene data show CDR1 as SGHAT and CDR2 as FQNNGV. CDR3 protein: CASSLVLLGEKLFF. CDR3 nucleotides: TGTGCCAGCAGCTTAGTCCTCCTCGGGGAAAAACTGTTTTTT. Full variable domain (rest looked up from reference TRBV11-2 and TRBJ1-4): EAGVAQSPRYKIIEKRQSVAFWCNPISGHATLYWYQQILGQGPKLLIQFQNNGVVDDSQLPKDRFSAERLKGVDSTLKIQPAKLEDSAVYLCASSLVLLGEKLFFGSGTQLSVL.

This rearrangement joins TRBV9 to TRBJ2-7, with TRBD1 matching over 12 bases. Trimming removed 4 bases from V and 12 bases from J; junction bases left unmatched: 8. This CDR3 comprises 13 residues. Germline V gene sequence: CDR1 SGDLS, CDR2 YYNGEE. The chain's CDR3 is CASSPGQGAYLYF. CDR3 DNA: TGTGCCAGCAGCCCGGGACAGGGGGCCTACCTGTACTTC. The full variable domain, rest sourced from reference TRBV9 and TRBJ2-7, is DSGVTQTPKHLITATGQRVTLRCSPRSGDLSVYWYQQSLDQGLQFLIQYYNGEERAKGNILERFSAQQFPDLHSELNLSSLELGDSALYFCASSPGQGAYLYFGPGTRLTVT.

This clone was seen just once. At one end, the junction sequence differs from germline, possibly due to a read error. This chain links TRBV9 with TRBJ1-6; D possibly corresponds to TRBD1 (5 bases). Germline lookup yields CDR1 SGDLS and CDR2 YYNGEE. The CDR3 is made up of 17 amino acids. For the CDR3, the DNA is TGCGCCAGCAGCTTGGGGGGGGACTCGGACTATAATTCACCCCTCCACTTT. It yields the protein CASSLGGDSDYNSPLHF.